These T cell receptor beta chains were read from a single sample in a study of T cells in Graves' hyperthyroidism and ophthalmopathy. TCRdb analysed the multiplex PCR reads with MiXCR anew, one entry per CDR3 protein. Here the sample spans a few hundred thousand distinct CDR3 sequences, roughly 46% being singletons. The specimen sequenced was peripheral blood or thyroid tissue (not recorded which). The receptor source for this set is a woman between 18 and 30 years old with Graves' hyperthyroidism. Both conserved end residues are part of each CDR3. The D gene is left open where the match is weak. Part of the rows lack a size; the others show once, few, many or a class for expanded clones.

>TRBV12-3/TRBV12-4|TRBD2|TRBJ2-1|NA
TGTGCCAGCAGTCCCCAACTAGCGGGAGCCCCCTACAATGAGCAGTTCTTC
CASSPQLAGAPYNEQFF
>TRBV25-1|NA|TRBJ1-1|NA
TGTGCCAGCAGTGGTTTGGGTCCAGAATCTGTTCCTGAAGCTTTCTTT
CASSGLGPESVPEAFF
>TRBV4-1|NA|TRBJ2-2|many
TGCGCCAGCAGCCAACGTGCGGGTGCCGGGGAGCTGTTTTTT
CASSQRAGAGELFF
>TRBV20-1|TRBD1|TRBJ2-2|NA
TGCAGTGCCATTAACGGGACAGCGAACACCGGGGAGCTGTTTTTT
CSAINGTANTGELFF
>TRBV7-6|NA|TRBJ1-4|NA
TGTGCCAGCAGCCCCGGACCCGGCGGGACGGAGGAGAATGAAAAACTGTTTTTT
CASSPGPGGTEENEKLFF
>TRBV7-9|NA|TRBJ2-7|many
TGTGCCAGCAGCCCGGTCGGATCCTACGAGCAGTACTTC
CASSPVGSYEQYF
>TRBV12-3/TRBV12-4|NA|TRBJ2-7|NA
TGTGCCAGCAGTGCCGGCGTGGGTCCCTACGAGCAGTACTTC
CASSAGVGPYEQYF
>TRBV9|TRBD1|TRBJ1-1|NA
TGTGCCAGCAGCGAGGGGGCAGACACTGAAGCTTTCTTT
CASSEGADTEAFF
>TRBV7-2|NA|TRBJ2-3|few
TGTGCCAGCAGCTTAGAACGAGTGAGCGGAAGCACAGATACGCAGTATTTT
CASSLERVSGSTDTQYF
>TRBV27|TRBD1|TRBJ1-2|many
TGTGCCAGCAGTTGGACAGGGGAGCACTATGGCTACACCTTC
CASSWTGEHYGYTF